The 18 T cell receptor beta chains reported below all come from one sample, sequenced in a study of neoadjuvant anti-PD-1 for oral cavity cancer. Time point specified: after neoadjuvant nivolumab, at surgical resection. Some clones are missing from TCRdb's copy, which holds only in-frame ones; the method was immunoSEQ multiplex PCR. The repertoire holds about 32,000 clones, with about 80% as singletons. Sequencing used PBMCs, obtained after nivolumab (anti-PD-1) treatment. These receptors were collected from a person between 40 and 79 years old with oral cavity squamous cell carcinoma.

The gene calls are TRBV7-2 and TRBJ1-6; a weak D match, TRBD1 (6 bases). Germline V gives CDR1 SGHTA, CDR2 FQGNSA. The CDR3 has 16 amino acids. V lost 4 bases, J lost 7 bases, and 17 bases lay in between. The CDR3 reads CASSYSVAGVNSPLHF. DNA for the CDR3: TGTGCCAGCAGCTACTCCGTGGCAGGGGTAAATTCACCCCTCCACTTT.

The V call is TRBV19, the J call TRBJ1-2; unclear D gene. The germline gives CDR1 LNHDA, CDR2 SQIVND (reference sequence). V lost 3 bases and J 4 bases, leaving 18 bases between the germline ends. The CDR3 runs 16 residues. As DNA, the CDR3 is TGTGCCAGTAGTATGACCGGGCTCGGAGGTGGCTATGGCTACACCTTC. Protein product: CASSMTGLGGGYGYTF.

This chain joins TRBV9 and TRBJ2-1; perhaps D is TRBD1 or TRBD2 (5 bases each). From germline, CDR1 is SGDLS and CDR2 YYNGEE. CDR3 length: 19 amino acids. The V and J ends lost 2 bases and 5 bases respectively, with 26 bases between them. The CDR3 coding sequence is TGTGCCAGCAGCGTTTTTCCAACGACTGGGCAGGGACGGAACAATGAGCAGTTCTTC. Translating gives CASSVFPTTGQGRNNEQFF.

This clone was seen a single time. This sequence joins TRBV7-2 and TRBJ1-4; TRBD1 aligns across 7 bases. The CDR3 has 17 residues. The V and J ends lost 0 bases and 6 bases, in that order; junction bases with no gene match: 10. The germline V gene encodes CDR1 SGHTA and CDR2 FQGNSA. The CDR3 reads CASSLASGGAGDEKLFF. The DNA of the CDR3 is TGTGCCAGCAGCTTAGCCTCAGGGGGAGCAGGCGATGAAAAACTGTTTTTT.

The V call is TRBV7-2, the J call TRBJ2-1; D call uncertain. The germline gives CDR1 SGHTA, CDR2 FQGNSA. CDR3 size: 15 residues. Trimming removed 2 bases at V and 5 bases at J, with 13 bases between. The CDR3 loop reads CASSLQPGANNEQFF. CDR3 DNA sequence: TGTGCCAGCAGCTTACAGCCTGGAGCCAACAATGAGCAGTTCTTC.

This chain uses TRBV29-1 with TRBJ2-1, with 7 bases aligning to TRBD1. The germline V gene has CDR1 SQVTM and CDR2 ANQGSEA. The CDR3 consists of 15 residues. V was clipped by 6 bases and J by 8 bases; unmatched bases: 16. For the CDR3, the DNA is TGCAGCGTCGATCCAGCCAGACAGGGAAGGCATGAGCAGTTCTTC. It translates to CSVDPARQGRHEQFF.

The CDR3 coding sequence is TGTGCCAGCAGCTTACGTATAGGGAACGCCTACGAGCAGTACTTC. Translation: CASSLRIGNAYEQYF. The chain links TRBV7-6 to TRBJ2-7; D unresolved. CDR1 and CDR2 from the germline V gene are SGHVS and FNYEAQ. The CDR3 covers 15 residues. V dropped 2 bases and J dropped 2 bases, with 13 bases sitting between them.

The chain combines TRBV2 with TRBJ2-7; D is unclear. CDR3 size: 14 residues. The V end was cut by 6 bases, the J end by 0 bases, with 12 bases between. Per the germline V gene, CDR1 is SNHLY and CDR2 is FYNNEI. The CDR3, as DNA: TGTGCCAGCAGAAAAGAGTGGAGCTCCTACGAGCAGTACTTC. Encoded protein: CASRKEWSSYEQYF.

In this sample, this clone turned up once. CDR3 residues: CASSRGTGRSQPQHF. In DNA, the CDR3 is TGTGCCAGCAGCCGCGGTACAGGCAGATCCCAGCCCCAGCATTTT. This rearrangement joins TRBV7-2 to TRBJ1-5; maybe TRBD1 (5 bases). The V and J ends lost 5 bases and 7 bases respectively, with 18 bases between them. The CDR3 loop spans 15 amino acids. The germline gives CDR1 SGHTA, CDR2 FQGNSA.

The CDR3 sequence is CASSQDLRGPNTEAFF. Written as DNA, the CDR3 is TGTGCCAGCAGCCAAGATCTTAGGGGGCCGAACACTGAAGCTTTCTTT. V and J are TRBV14 and TRBJ1-1, with TRBD1 matching 7 bases. The length of the CDR3 is 16 residues. The germline V gene encodes CDR1 SGHDN and CDR2 FVKESK. Trimming cost V 0 bases and J 1 base; bases outside gene matches: 5.

The chain is built from TRBV4-2 and TRBJ2-3; 9 nucleotides align to TRBD2. The CDR3 totals 17 residues. Trimming at V came to 2 bases and at J to 4 bases, leaving 10 bases not matched to a gene. In germline, CDR1 is LGHNA, CDR2 YNFKEQ. The CDR3 reads CASSQNLAGGLPDTQYF. Written as DNA, the CDR3 is TGTGCCAGCAGCCAAAATCTTGCGGGGGGGCTCCCAGATACGCAGTATTTT.

This chain links TRBV13 with TRBJ2-7; D perhaps matches TRBD2 (6 bases). V was shortened by 1 base and J by 3 bases, with 19 bases between the two germline ends. Germline V gives CDR1 PRHDT, CDR2 FYEKMQ (reference sequence). There are 17 residues in the CDR3. The CDR3 coding sequence is TGTGCCAGCAGCTTAGAATCGGGGGAGAGGGTGAACTACGAGCAGTACTTC. Translation: CASSLESGERVNYEQYF.

The sample holds a few counts of this clone. This sequence joins TRBV5-4 and TRBJ1-2; a weak D match, TRBD1 (6 bases). Germline CDR1 is SGHNT and CDR2 is YYREEE (reference sequence). V lost 0 bases, J lost 6 bases, and 12 bases lay in between. This CDR3 has 14 residues. CDR3 sequence (DNA): TGTGCCAGCAGCTTGGACAGGGTGCTTAATGGCTACACCTTC. Amino acids: CASSLDRVLNGYTF.

This clone was observed a few times. The V call is TRBV2, the J call TRBJ2-7; tentatively, D is TRBD1 (6 bases). V shed 2 bases and J shed 11 bases, with 19 bases lying between them. Germline loops: CDR1 SNHLY, CDR2 FYNNEI. The CDR3 has 14 amino acids. The CDR3 DNA reads as TGTGCCAGCAGTGAAACGAGGCAGGGGCGAAAGGAGTACTTC. Its translation: CASSETRQGRKEYF.

The genes are TRBV14 and TRBJ2-3; 8 bases match TRBD1. This CDR3 region has 16 residues. Per the germline V gene, CDR1 is SGHDN and CDR2 is FVKESK. The junction had 8 bases not matched to a gene; V was cut back by 4 bases and J by 2 bases. The CDR3 bases are TGTGCCAGCAGCCGACGGACAGGGCGACCCACAGATACGCAGTATTTT. It codes for CASSRRTGRPTDTQYF.

V and J are TRBV7-2 and TRBJ1-5; possible D gene TRBD1, 5 bases. Germline V gives CDR1 SGHTA, CDR2 FQGNSA. The ends were cut back, 6 bases at V and 4 bases at J, with 16 bases in the middle. The CDR3 contains 15 residues. The CDR3 loop reads CASSSIRAPNQPQHF. The CDR3 bases are TGTGCCAGCAGTTCGATCAGGGCCCCTAATCAGCCCCAGCATTTT.

The rearrangement uses TRBV25-1 and TRBJ2-4, with 10 bases identical to TRBD2. The CDR3 is 18 residues long. CDR1 is MGHDK, CDR2 SYGVNS, per germline. J was trimmed by 3 bases and V by 2 bases; bases with no gene match: 10. CDR3: CASSELAGDERHKNIQYF. Written as DNA, the CDR3 is TGTGCCAGCAGTGAACTAGCGGGGGATGAGAGACACAAAAACATTCAGTACTTC.

The J gene is TRBJ2-2, the V gene TRBV7-2; 7 bases match TRBD1. Trimming cost V 7 bases and J 0 bases; bases outside gene matches: 5. Germline loops: CDR1 SGHTA, CDR2 FQGNSA. The CDR3 is 15 amino acids. The CDR3 spells CASTRDSSNTGELFF. CDR3 bases: TGTGCCAGCACCCGGGACAGTTCGAACACCGGGGAGCTGTTTTTT. The variable domain in full, completed from reference TRBV7-2 and TRBJ2-2, reads GAGVSQSPSNKVTEKGKDVELRCDPISGHTALYWYRQSLGQGLEFLIYFQGNSAPDKSGLPSDRFSAERTGGSVSTLTIQRTQQEDSAVYLCASTRDSSNTGELFFGEGSRLTVL.